Shown below are 32 T cell receptor beta chains from a single sample sequenced in a study of cytomegalovirus exposure and HLA in healthy donors. The primer mix had 60 Vbeta and 13 Jbeta primers. Profiled with immunoSEQ multiplex PCR; TCRdb holds only in-frame clones, not every one. This table has around 250,000 clones, approximately 81% appearing once. The sequencing input was PBMCs. These receptors were obtained from a woman aged 55-70 years in good health and CMV-seropositive.

The chain is built from TRBV19 and TRBJ1-5, with TRBD1 identical over 10 bases. CDR3 length: 18 residues. J gave up 4 bases and V 5 bases, and 14 bases lay outside the gene matches. From germline, CDR1 is LNHDA and CDR2 SQIVND (reference sequence). This chain's CDR3 is CASSPPGQGIAWNQPQHF. The CDR3 DNA is TGTGCCAGTAGTCCCCCGGGACAGGGGATAGCATGGAATCAGCCCCAGCATTTT.

The V gene is TRBV28, the J gene TRBJ2-7; tentatively, D is TRBD2 (5 bases). Trimming shortened V by 6 bases and J by 2 bases, and 17 bases separated the two germline ends. This CDR3 comprises 15 residues. Per germline, CDR1 MDHEN and CDR2 SYDVKM. CDR3 in amino acids: CASSRGWPSTYEQYF. CDR3 coding DNA: TGTGCCAGCAGCCGGGGATGGCCCTCAACCTACGAGCAGTACTTC.

The chain carries TRBV28 and TRBJ1-2, with a weak D call TRBD1 (6 bases). With 6 bases removed from V and 2 bases from J, the gap between germline ends came to 10 bases. The CDR3 runs to 13 residues. Germline assignment: CDR1 MDHEN and CDR2 SYDVKM. The CDR3 DNA follows: TGTGCCAGCAGCCAGGGGCAGAACTATGGCTACACCTTC. Its protein is CASSQGQNYGYTF.

The genes are TRBV19 and TRBJ1-1; 10 positions match TRBD1. The ends lost 3 bases at V and 0 bases at J; junction bases unmatched: 1. CDR1 is LNHDA, CDR2 SQIVND, per germline (reference sequence). CDR3 size: 15 residues. The CDR3 sequence: CASSIGTGVNTEAFF. CDR3 bases: TGTGCCAGTAGTATTGGGACAGGGGTGAACACTGAAGCTTTCTTT.

This chain connects TRBV7-3 to TRBJ2-1, with D maybe TRBD2 (7 bases). The CDR3 totals 16 residues. CDR1 is SGHTA and CDR2 is FQGTGA in the germline V gene. The germline V and J ends were trimmed by 5 bases and 1 base, with 15 bases remaining between them. CDR3 residues: CASSLRGGGSYNEQFF. The CDR3 DNA follows: TGTGCCAGCAGCCTAAGGGGAGGGGGTTCCTACAATGAGCAGTTCTTC.

The chain couples TRBV29-1 to TRBJ2-5; the D gene is possibly TRBD2 (5 bases). The CDR3 extends over 14 amino acids. Trimming took 6 bases from V and 2 from J, leaving 16 bases between them. Germline V gene lookup returns CDR1 SQVTM and CDR2 ANQGSEA. The CDR3 reads CSVGGPSLQETQYF. CDR3 DNA: TGCAGCGTAGGAGGACCCTCCCTTCAAGAGACCCAGTACTTC.

V gene TRBV6-1 combines with J gene TRBJ1-4, with TRBD1 as a possible D gene (6 bases). CDR3 size: 14 residues. Germline V gene lookup returns CDR1 MNHNS and CDR2 SASEGT. The ends were cut back, 10 bases at V and 8 bases at J, with 20 bases in the middle. The CDR3 DNA is TGTGCCACCAACGGGATTGACAGGCTCGAAAAACTGTTTTTT. It is translated as CATNGIDRLEKLFF.

The chain is built from TRBV19 and TRBJ2-3; 12 nucleotides line up with TRBD2. The germline V gene encodes CDR1 LNHDA and CDR2 SQIVND (reference sequence). J lost 6 bases, V lost 5 bases, and 9 bases had no gene match. CDR3 length equals 16 residues. This chain's CDR3 is CASSHSPSGRADTQYF. In nucleotides, the CDR3 is TGTGCCAGTAGTCACTCACCTAGCGGGAGGGCCGATACGCAGTATTTT.

V usage is TRBV7-9 and J usage is TRBJ2-1, with TRBD2 matching over 7 bases. V was clipped by 10 bases and J by 7 bases; unmatched bases: 4. This CDR3 has 11 amino acids. Per the germline V gene, CDR1 is SEHNR and CDR2 is FQNEAQ (reference sequence). The CDR3 DNA reads as TGTGCCACCGGGGGGAGTAATGAGCAGTTCTTC. Translating gives CATGGSNEQFF.

This sequence joins TRBV4-1 and TRBJ2-1; 8 bases agree with TRBD1. CDR1 is MGHRA, CDR2 YSYEKL, per germline. The CDR3 has 18 residues. The ends lost 1 base at V and 0 bases at J; junction bases unmatched: 8. In nucleotides, the CDR3 is TGCGCCAGCAGCCAAGCCACAGGGGGAGTAAGCTCCTACAATGAGCAGTTCTTC. Translating gives CASSQATGGVSSYNEQFF.

The rearrangement links TRBV28 to TRBJ2-7, with a possible D match to TRBD1 (6 bases). V was pared by 6 bases and J by 3 bases, with 9 bases between. The CDR3 sequence is 12 residues long. Germline assignment: CDR1 MDHEN and CDR2 SYDVKM. In DNA, the CDR3 is TGTGCCAGCAGGCAGACAGGCTACGAGCAGTACTTC. Translation gives CASRQTGYEQYF.

In this sample, this clone turned up a few times. This chain uses TRBV6-1 with TRBJ1-5, with 9 bases lining up with TRBD1. V shed 4 bases, J shed 6 bases, and the junction held 4 bases outside the gene matches. There are 14 residues in the CDR3. The germline V gene has CDR1 MNHNS and CDR2 SASEGT. This CDR3 is CASSGGQGGQPQHF. CDR3 nucleotide sequence: TGTGCCAGCAGTGGGGGACAGGGTGGTCAGCCCCAGCATTTT.

This chain connects TRBV9 to TRBJ1-1, with D unclear. V shed 5 bases and J shed 0 bases, with 8 bases lying between them. The V gene's germline CDR1 is SGDLS and CDR2 YYNGEE. The CDR3 is 13 residues long. In DNA form, the CDR3 reads TGTGCCAGCAGTCCTCGCGTGAACACTGAAGCTTTCTTT. Its protein product is CASSPRVNTEAFF.

This chain joins TRBV30 and TRBJ1-6; 7 bases fit TRBD1. The germline V gene has CDR1 GTSNPN and CDR2 SVGIG (reference sequence). This CDR3 has 14 residues. Trimming removed 2 bases from V and 11 bases from J; junction bases left unmatched: 9. CDR3 coding DNA: TGTGCCTGGAGTAACCAGGGGGGTCAAACACCCCTCCACTTT. Encoded protein: CAWSNQGGQTPLHF.

The chain has TRBV6-1 and TRBJ2-1, with D possibly being TRBD2 (5 bases). In germline, CDR1 is MNHNS, CDR2 SASEGT. The CDR3 has 14 residues. V was trimmed by 0 bases and J by 5 bases, leaving 8 bases between them. CDR3 sequence (DNA): TGTGCCAGCAGTGAAGCAGGAGGTAACAATGAGCAGTTCTTC. This translates into CASSEAGGNNEQFF.

The chain couples TRBV4-2 to TRBJ1-4, with 9 bases matching TRBD1. V lost 4 bases to trimming and J lost 7 bases; unmatched junction nucleotides: 10. The CDR3 contains 16 residues. Per the germline V gene, CDR1 is LGHNA and CDR2 is YNFKEQ. The DNA of the CDR3 is TGTGCCAGCAGCCGCGAGCCGGGACAGGGCGGTGAAAAACTGTTTTTT. Translated: CASSREPGQGGEKLFF.

This clone was counted only a few times. This chain uses TRBV5-1 with TRBJ2-1; D is possibly TRBD1 (6 bases). V was shortened by 3 bases and J by 9 bases, with 22 bases between the two germline ends. Germline CDR1 and CDR2: SGHRS and YFSETQ. CDR3 length equals 16 residues. This CDR3 is CASSYLGALNIVEQFF. The CDR3, as DNA: TGCGCCAGCAGCTACTTGGGGGCGCTTAATATTGTTGAGCAGTTCTTC. The variable domain in full, with the rest retrieved from reference TRBV5-1 and TRBJ2-1, is KAGVTQTPRYLIKTRGQQVTLSCSPISGHRSVSWYQQTPGQGLQFLFEYFSETQRNKGNFPGRFSGRQFSNSRSEMNVSTLELGDSALYLCASSYLGALNIVEQFFGPGTRLTVL.

The gene calls are TRBV11-2 and TRBJ1-2; tentatively, D is TRBD1 (6 bases). The length of the CDR3 is 15 residues. The germline V gene encodes CDR1 SGHAT and CDR2 FQNNGV. V lost 2 bases to trimming and J lost 5 bases, with 15 bases between them. In DNA, the CDR3 is TGTGCCAGCAGCTTAACGGCAGGGGCAAAATATGGCTACACCTTC. This gives the protein CASSLTAGAKYGYTF.

This clone was detected once. The V gene is TRBV12-5, the J gene TRBJ2-1, with 9 bases that match TRBD2. Germline CDR1 reads LGHNT; CDR2 reads FRNRAP. V was pared by 6 bases and J by 4 bases, with 7 bases of the junction left unmatched. This CDR3 region has 15 residues. The CDR3: CASGYLAGEYNEQFF. The CDR3 nucleotides are TGTGCTAGTGGCTACTTAGCGGGAGAGTACAATGAGCAGTTCTTC.

A single count supports this clone. The gene calls are TRBV5-4 and TRBJ2-5, with 7 bases lining up with TRBD2. Unmatched junction bases numbered 2, after V lost 0 bases and J lost 3 bases. CDR3 size: 14 residues. Germline CDR1 SGHNT, CDR2 YYREEE (reference sequence). The CDR3, as DNA: TGTGCCAGCAGCTTGGAGGGGAGGGAAGAGACCCAGTACTTC. Protein sequence: CASSLEGREETQYF. The whole variable domain, remainder taken from reference TRBV5-4 and TRBJ2-5, is ETGVTQSPTHLIKTRGQQVTLRCSSQSGHNTVSWYQQALGQGPQFIFQYYREEENGRGNFPPRFSGLQFPNYSSELNVNALELDDSALYLCASSLEGREETQYFGPGTRLLVL.

This sequence joins TRBV29-1 and TRBJ2-7; D gene unclear. Trimming shortened V by 7 bases and J by 0 bases, and 7 bases separated the two germline ends. There are 11 residues in the CDR3. Looked up from germline, CDR1 is SQVTM and CDR2 is ANQGSEA. The CDR3 nucleotides read TGCAGCGCCCTTCTCTCCTACGAGCAGTACTTC. It translates to CSALLSYEQYF.

The V gene is TRBV18, the J gene TRBJ1-4; a weak D match, TRBD1 (6 bases). V shed 4 bases and J shed 6 bases, with 12 bases lying between them. The CDR3 covers 14 residues. Germline V gene sequence: CDR1 KGHSH, CDR2 LQKENI. As DNA, the CDR3 is TGTGCCAGCTCACTCGGGACACAGGATGAAAAACTGTTTTTT. As protein: CASSLGTQDEKLFF. Drawing the rest from reference TRBV18 and TRBJ1-4, the complete variable domain is NAGVMQNPRHLVRRRGQEARLRCSPMKGHSHVYWYRQLPEEGLKFMVYLQKENIIDESGMPKERFSAEFPKEGPSILRIQQVVRGDSAAYFCASSLGTQDEKLFFGSGTQLSVL.

The chain joins TRBV7-9 to TRBJ2-1; the match to TRBD1 covers 8 bases. V lost 2 bases to trimming and J lost 8 bases; unmatched junction nucleotides: 11. The CDR3 is made up of 16 amino acids. Germline values: CDR1 SEHNR, CDR2 FQNEAQ (reference sequence). The CDR3 is CASSLRRGQAYYEQFF. DNA for the CDR3: TGTGCCAGCAGCTTACGTAGGGGACAGGCATATTATGAGCAGTTCTTC.

The chain employs TRBV28 and TRBJ1-2; no reliable D call. The CDR3 runs 11 residues. Germline CDR1 and CDR2: MDHEN and SYDVKM. Trimming pared 8 bases from V and 1 base from J, leaving 5 bases between. DNA of the CDR3: TGTGCCAGCCGGAGTAACTATGGCTACACCTTC. This sequence encodes CASRSNYGYTF.

The J gene is TRBJ2-1, the V gene TRBV5-4; D unresolved. There are 12 residues in the CDR3. Trimming removed 4 bases at V and 7 bases at J, with 9 bases between. The germline CDR1 and CDR2 sequences are SGHNT and YYREEE (reference sequence). The DNA of the CDR3 is TGTGCCAGCAGCGACGGGTGGAATGAGCAGTTCTTC. Its translation is CASSDGWNEQFF.

The gene calls are TRBV5-1 and TRBJ2-7; D may be TRBD1 (5 bases). The CDR3 runs 14 residues. Deletions cut 0 bases from V and 4 bases from J, with 11 bases between. The germline gives CDR1 SGHRS, CDR2 YFSETQ. The CDR3 coding sequence is TGCGCCAGCAGCTTGGGGCAGGGAATATACGAGCAGTACTTC. This gives the protein CASSLGQGIYEQYF.

The chain is built from TRBV27 and TRBJ1-1; D is possibly TRBD1 (5 bases). With 2 bases removed from V and 1 base from J, the gap between germline ends came to 8 bases. The CDR3 contains 14 residues. Germline values: CDR1 MNHEY, CDR2 SMNVEV (reference sequence). The CDR3 DNA follows: TGTGCCAGCAGTTTAGGGGGAGGGAACACTGAAGCTTTCTTT. Translating gives CASSLGGGNTEAFF.

The CDR3 DNA sequence: TGTGCCAGCAGCTTGGGACAGGGCTACGAGCAGTACTTC. This codes for CASSLGQGYEQYF. The chain employs TRBV12-1 and TRBJ2-7; the table assigns TRBD1, which was not confirmed against the DNA. TRBV12-1 is shown as a pseudogene. The CDR3 totals 13 residues.

The genes are TRBV29-1 and TRBJ2-7; weak D call: TRBD2 (6 bases). There are 12 residues in the CDR3. Trimming shortened V by 1 base and J by 4 bases, and 8 bases separated the two germline ends. CDR1 SQVTM and CDR2 ANQGSEA come from the germline V gene. CDR3 residues: CSVEVAGYEQYF. The CDR3 DNA reads TGCAGCGTTGAAGTCGCGGGATACGAGCAGTACTTC.

The chain has TRBV11-2 and TRBJ1-4; 9 bases agree with TRBD1. J was trimmed by 4 bases and V by 1 base; bases with no gene match: 4. The CDR3 is made up of 16 amino acids. Germline lookup yields CDR1 SGHAT and CDR2 FQNNGV. The CDR3: CASSLGDRVYNEKLFF. As DNA, the CDR3 is TGTGCCAGCAGCTTAGGGGACAGGGTATATAATGAAAAACTGTTTTTT.

The chain links TRBV19 to TRBJ1-2; TRBD1 matches 11 bases. The CDR3 totals 16 residues. Germline V CDR1 and CDR2: LNHDA, SQIVND (reference sequence). V lost 3 bases to trimming and J lost 7 bases; unmatched junction nucleotides: 10. CDR3 region: CASSIRHAGTGGGYTF. The CDR3 DNA follows: TGTGCCAGTAGTATCCGGCACGCCGGGACAGGGGGTGGCTACACCTTC.

In its sample, this clone was seen once. The chain has TRBV30 and TRBJ2-1; D gene unclear. Germline V gives CDR1 GTSNPN, CDR2 SVGIG (reference sequence). CDR3 length: 13 amino acids. Trimming shortened V by 0 bases and J by 5 bases, and 8 bases separated the two germline ends. In nucleotides, the CDR3 is TGTGCCTGGAGTGTTTTAGCCAACAATGAGCAGTTCTTC. Protein: CAWSVLANNEQFF. Looking up the rest from reference TRBV30 and TRBJ2-1 gives the full variable domain: SQTIHQWPATLVQPVGSPLSLECTVEGTSNPNLYWYRQAAGRGLQLLFYSVGIGQISSEVPQNLSASRPQDRQFILSSKKLLLSDSGFYLCAWSVLANNEQFFGPGTRLTVL.